This passage covers 27 T cell receptor beta chains from one sample sequenced in a study of early T cells in non-severe SARS-CoV-2 infection. TCRdb ran MiXCR on the 5' RACE reads and lists one entry per CDR3 protein. The sample records more than 45,000 distinct CDR3 sequences, around 5.2% being singletons. The specimen sequenced was whole blood. The receptors were gathered from an adult who was a healthcare worker with PCR-confirmed SARS-CoV-2 infection or an uninfected control (not recorded which).

This clonotype was counted at least ten times. The chain recombines TRBV7-6 with TRBJ2-5, with D maybe TRBD2 (6 bases). CDR1 SGHVS and CDR2 FNYEAQ come from the germline V gene. V was pared by 4 bases and J by 4 bases, with 13 bases between. This CDR3 is 14 amino acids long. CDR3 nucleotide sequence: TGTGCCAGCAGCTCCGGGGGACTGGGAGAGACCCAGTACTTC. This gives the protein CASSSGGLGETQYF.

Ten or more counts support this clonotype. The chain links TRBV9 to TRBJ2-3; D gene unclear. The CDR3 length is 14 residues. V was shortened by 2 bases and J by 0 bases, with 7 bases between the two germline ends. Germline-derived CDR1 and CDR2 are SGDLS and YYNGEE. The CDR3 DNA is TGTGCCAGCAGCGTCGGCAGGAGCACAGATACGCAGTATTTT. It codes for CASSVGRSTDTQYF.

This clonotype was seen at least ten times. V and J are TRBV5-4 and TRBJ2-3; no clear D gene. V was shortened by 7 bases and J by 1 base, with 10 bases between the two germline ends. CDR1 and CDR2 (germline): SGHNT, YYREEE (reference sequence). The CDR3 loop spans 13 amino acids. The CDR3 nucleotides read TGTGCCAGCTTAAGCCGGGGCACAGATACGCAGTATTTT. Translating it yields CASLSRGTDTQYF.

This clonotype was observed many times. A much larger clone lies a single base off, so this may be a read error. This chain uses TRBV6-5 with TRBJ2-7, with D hard to call. Germline CDR1 MNHEY, CDR2 SVGAGI. Trimming pared 2 bases from V and 1 base from J, leaving 6 bases between. The CDR3 spans 13 residues. The CDR3 DNA is TGTGCCAGCAGTTACACACATTCCTACGAGCAGTACTTC. Translated, it gives CASSYTHSYEQYF.

This clonotype was seen repeatedly, ten times or more. The chain employs TRBV6-5 and TRBJ1-6, with 8 bases lining up with TRBD1. The ends lost 5 bases at V and 6 bases at J; junction bases unmatched: 9. The CDR3 runs to 16 residues. Germline V gene sequence: CDR1 MNHEY, CDR2 SVGAGI. The CDR3 reads CASSTQGALINSPLHF. As DNA, the CDR3 is TGTGCCAGCAGTACCCAGGGGGCGCTGATTAATTCACCCCTCCACTTT.

About this clonotype: This sequence may be a read error, since a much larger clone differs from it by one base. The chain employs TRBV28 and TRBJ1-1; no reliable D call. The CDR3 covers 13 residues. Germline V gene lookup returns CDR1 MDHEN and CDR2 SYDVKM. The CDR3 is CATRRDLNTEALF. CDR3 DNA sequence: TGTGCCACGAGGAGAGACCTGAACACTGAAGCTCTCTTT.

This clonotype was seen a few times. This chain connects TRBV7-8 to TRBJ1-5, with D uncertain. Per germline, CDR1 SGHVS and CDR2 FQNEAQ. Trimming left V 5 bases short and J 5 bases short, with 10 bases between. The CDR3 covers 13 residues. CDR3 bases: TGTGCCAGCAGCCCTCAAGCCCATCAGCCCCAGCATTTT. Amino acids: CASSPQAHQPQHF.

DNA for the CDR3: TGTGCCAGCAGGTTACAGGGGTACGAGCAGTACTTC. It is translated as CASRLQGYEQYF. The rearrangement uses TRBV7-9 and TRBJ2-7; 7 bases agree with TRBD1. The junction had 3 bases not matched to a gene; V was cut back by 6 bases and J by 4 bases. This CDR3 has 12 amino acids. The V gene's germline CDR1 is SEHNR and CDR2 FQNEAQ (reference sequence).

This clonotype is labeled as medium-sized. The chain uses TRBV6-4 and TRBJ2-6; D gene ambiguous. This CDR3 contains 14 residues. V lost 2 bases to trimming and J lost 0 bases, with 2 bases between them. The germline gives CDR1 MRHNA, CDR2 SNTAGT. CDR3 DNA sequence: TGTGCCAGCAGTGACAACTCTGGGGCCAACGTCCTGACTTTC. Its protein product is CASSDNSGANVLTF.

V gene TRBV28 combines with J gene TRBJ2-6; TRBD1 aligns across 8 bases. This CDR3 has 18 amino acids. V shed 4 bases, J shed 2 bases, and the junction held 10 bases outside the gene matches. The V gene's germline CDR1 is MDHEN and CDR2 SYDVKM. CDR3 nucleotides: TGTGCCAGCAGTTCTCCGGCAGGGGGCAGTGCTGGGGCCAACGTCCTGACTTTC. Translated: CASSSPAGGSAGANVLTF.

A remark on this clonotype: It may be a read error: a sequence one base away is much more abundant. This chain joins TRBV25-1 and TRBJ1-3; D remains unclear. This CDR3 is 13 amino acids long. CDR1 is MGHDK, CDR2 SYGVNS, per germline. The CDR3 sequence is CASSENSENTIYF. CDR3 in DNA: TGTGCCAGCAGTGAGAACTCTGAAAACACCATATATTTT.

The table lists this clonotype with many counts. The rearrangement joins TRBV28 to TRBJ1-1; 8 nucleotides agree with TRBD1. V shed 1 base, J shed 11 bases, and the junction held 12 bases outside the gene matches. Germline CDR1 is MDHEN and CDR2 is SYDVKM. The CDR3 length is 15 residues. In DNA form, the CDR3 reads TGTGCCAGCAGTTTATCGGGCAGGGGGCATGTGGACGCTTTCTTT. Amino acids: CASSLSGRGHVDAFF.

This clonotype was detected ten times or more. This chain uses TRBV7-9 with TRBJ1-6, with 7 positions matching TRBD1. Trimming removed 4 bases from V and 7 bases from J; junction bases left unmatched: 4. The CDR3 has 14 amino acids. Per germline, CDR1 SEHNR and CDR2 FQNEAQ (reference sequence). The CDR3 reads CASSWDSDNSPLHF. DNA of the CDR3: TGTGCCAGCAGCTGGGACAGCGACAATTCACCCCTCCACTTT.

V gene TRBV15 combines with J gene TRBJ1-4; tentative D call: TRBD1 (6 bases). Germline CDR1 and CDR2: LNHNV and YYDKDF (reference sequence). Trimming shortened V by 0 bases and J by 9 bases, and 17 bases separated the two germline ends. CDR3 length: 16 residues. CDR3 protein: CATSRDPAGVGKKLFF. The CDR3 bases are TGTGCCACCAGCAGAGATCCCGCAGGGGTTGGGAAAAAACTGTTTTTT.

This clonotype appeared many times. The rearrangement links TRBV19 to TRBJ2-1; D assignment may be TRBD1 or TRBD2 (5 bases each). Per the germline V gene, CDR1 is LNHDA and CDR2 is SQIVND (reference sequence). CDR3 length equals 11 residues. The V end was cut by 4 bases, the J end by 12 bases, with 10 bases between. CDR3 in amino acids: CASSRDRGQFF. CDR3 nucleotide sequence: TGTGCCAGTAGTAGGGACCGAGGGCAGTTCTTC.

This clonotype came up many times. The chain employs TRBV29-1 and TRBJ2-7; D is perhaps TRBD2 (5 bases). The germline gives CDR1 SQVTM, CDR2 ANQGSEA. The CDR3 is made up of 15 amino acids. The V end was cut by 0 bases, the J end by 0 bases, with 12 bases between. CDR3 in DNA: TGCAGCGTTGAAGAGATTCGAGGGAGCTCCTACGAGCAGTACTTC. Its protein product is CSVEEIRGSSYEQYF.

The chain has TRBV10-3 and TRBJ2-3, with 11 positions matching TRBD2. Trimming at V came to 5 bases and at J to 1 base, leaving 2 bases not matched to a gene. The germline CDR1 and CDR2 sequences are ENHRY and SYGVKD. This CDR3 has 15 amino acids. The CDR3 DNA reads as TGTGCCATCAGTCTAGCGGGGGGTCGCACAGATACGCAGTATTTT. Residues: CAISLAGGRTDTQYF.

This clonotype appeared many times. CDR3 amino acids: CSARDRGPGEQFF. The CDR3, as DNA: TGCAGCGCCCGGGACAGGGGCCCCGGGGAGCAGTTCTTC. This sequence joins TRBV29-1 and TRBJ2-1; 10 nucleotides align to TRBD1. Germline V gives CDR1 SQVTM, CDR2 ANQGSEA. Trimming removed 7 bases from V and 10 bases from J; junction bases left unmatched: 10. This CDR3 is built from 13 residues.

This clonotype is medium-sized by share. The rearrangement links TRBV20-1 to TRBJ2-3; D unclear. CDR1 is DFQATT and CDR2 is SNEGSKA in the germline V gene (reference sequence). The CDR3 runs to 11 residues. The ends were cut back, 2 bases at V and 9 bases at J, with 9 bases in the middle. DNA for the CDR3: TGCAGTGCTAGAAGCAACAGAACGCAGTATTTT. Protein product: CSARSNRTQYF.

This clonotype appeared many times. The chain is built from TRBV7-2 and TRBJ2-1, with 8 bases that match TRBD1. CDR1 and CDR2 from the germline V gene are SGHTA and FQGNSA. The V gene end was trimmed by 6 bases and the J gene end by 4 bases; junction bases not matched to a gene: 5. The CDR3 is 14 amino acids. The CDR3 protein is CASRKQGDYNEQFF. CDR3 bases: TGTGCCAGCAGGAAACAGGGGGATTACAATGAGCAGTTCTTC.

This chain connects TRBV12-3 or TRBV12-4 to TRBJ1-1; D is unresolved. The CDR3 has 11 amino acids. The V and J ends lost 7 bases and 4 bases respectively, with 7 bases between them. Written as DNA, the CDR3 is TGTGCCAGCACCGTAGGCACTGAAGCTTTCTTT. This translates into CASTVGTEAFF.

Ten or more counts support this clonotype. This sequence joins TRBV7-9 and TRBJ2-7; 8 nucleotides align to TRBD1. The CDR3 contains 14 residues. The trim removed 2 bases at V and 3 bases at J, leaving 3 bases unmatched. Per germline, CDR1 SEHNR and CDR2 FQNEAQ (reference sequence). CDR3 sequence reads: CASSLPGQVYEQYF. For the CDR3, the DNA is TGTGCCAGCAGCTTACCGGGACAGGTCTACGAGCAGTACTTC.

This clonotype has only a few counts. The chain recombines TRBV7-2 with TRBJ1-5; D is undetermined. CDR1 and CDR2 (germline): SGHTA, FQGNSA. The V end lost 0 bases, the J end lost 7 bases, and 10 bases lay between the germline ends. This CDR3 region has 14 residues. DNA of the CDR3: TGTGCCAGCAGCTTAGCGAAACCCCCACAGCCCCAGCATTTT. Amino acid sequence: CASSLAKPPQPQHF.

As for this clonotype: This sequence may be a read error, since a much larger clone differs from it by one base. The CDR3 DNA reads TGTGCCAGCAGATTACGAGGGTCCAATCAGCCCCAGCATTTT. It specifies CASRLRGSNQPQHF. The chain links TRBV12-3 or TRBV12-4 to TRBJ1-5; D unresolved. The CDR3 length is 14 residues. V shed 6 bases and J shed 3 bases, with 12 bases lying between them.

In its sample, this clonotype was seen many times. The V call is TRBV2, the J call TRBJ2-2; no clear D gene. V was shortened by 2 bases and J by 7 bases, with 8 bases between the two germline ends. The CDR3 totals 13 residues. CDR1 and CDR2 from the germline V gene are SNHLY and FYNNEI. The CDR3 loop is CASSERAGGELFF. For the CDR3, the DNA is TGTGCCAGCAGTGAACGAGCAGGCGGGGAGCTGTTTTTT.

This clonotype was seen ten or more times. The chain carries TRBV6-2 or TRBV6-3 and TRBJ2-7; D unclear. The CDR3 length is 12 residues. Germline CDR1 reads MNHEY; CDR2 reads SVGEGT. Trimming left V 6 bases short and J 1 base short, with 7 bases between. The CDR3 loop reads CASRESSYEQYF. CDR3 in DNA: TGTGCCAGCAGGGAGAGTTCCTACGAGCAGTACTTC.

The J gene is TRBJ1-1, the V gene TRBV18; no reliable D call. The CDR3 has 15 residues. Germline loops: CDR1 KGHSH, CDR2 LQKENI. Trimming cost V 3 bases and J 7 bases, with 18 bases left between them. The CDR3 coding sequence is TGTGCCAGCTCACCTCTTCACCGATCGGACGGTGAAGCTTTCTTT. It codes for CASSPLHRSDGEAFF.